This T cell receptor (beta chain) was captured in a study of blood T cell repertoires in COVID-19 (TCRdb year 2020). Broadly, across the study: Samples from collaborators originated in the United States, Italy and Spain and spanned both the acute and convalescent phases of COVID-19. A de-identified subject ID, COVID-19 status, age in years and sex were almost always included in the sample metadata. Samples came from the ongoing ImmuneRACE study (first 160 participants) plus 1,254 subjects from 6 global collaborators. A freely available public database, intended as a resource for researchers studying the immune response to SARS-CoV-2, is where the repertoires were released. HLA class I and class II types, where available, came from metadata supplied by the sample provider rather than from assay-based typing. The dataset comprised deeply sampled blood TCRbeta repertoires from subjects exposed to, actively infected with, or recovered from COVID-19. The prospective study material was composed of cDNA or gDNA derived from T cells, B-cell-depleted T cells, or PBMCs.

About this clone itself: Its antigen remains unidentified. No per-base quality is available; no much larger clone lies one base away.

The immunoSEQ Assay, a bias-controlled multiplex PCR, was used to amplify TCRbeta CDR3 regions from genomic DNA. On the authors' methods: Within the assay, amplification of reference gene primers was used to estimate how many nucleated cells each sample contained. To quantify the absolute abundance of each unique TCRbeta CDR3 rearrangement, sequence reads were collapsed and filtered. For each sample, productive Simpson clonality was calculated by taking the square root of Simpson's diversity index across productive rearrangements. What TCRdb holds here is the immuneACCESS table cut down to in-frame rearrangements. Part of the clones is not present; checked against another copy, under half of the missing clones reflect an unresolved V gene, and the others are unexplained. V, J and clone size are those of that table, while D and trimming were read from the DNA. The sample has 110,000 to 150,000 clones on record, over 75% of them singletons. Clones ranked in the top ten supply 1.5% to 2% of the sample.

What the research found in general, with its limitations: The amount of clinical and demographic metadata varied by source and participant and was provided uncurated.

The collaborating institutions used their own protocols to collect whole blood in K2EDTA tubes. Collaborator samples were shipped for TCRbeta analysis as frozen whole blood, isolated PBMCs, or DNA extracted from either sample type. V is trimmed back by 4 bases and J by 3 bases, and the junction contains 3 bases that no gene match accounts for. CDR1 and CDR2 are read off the germline V gene (reference sequence) as LGHDT and YNNKEL. The CDR3, cysteine through phenylalanine, is 14 amino acids long. Of the read, only the CDR3 DNA is kept; its 42 bases are in frame from base 1. The rearranged chain carries TRBV3-1 (or the pseudogene TRBV3-2) and TRBJ2-7; 10 of the junction bases match TRBD1. The sequence came from a man aged 70 or older with acute or convalescent COVID-19. Sequenced input: peripheral blood. The sequenced DNA: TGTGCCAGCAGCCGCAGGGACAGGGGCTACGAGCAGTACTTC. Its coded protein is CASSRRDRGYEQYF.